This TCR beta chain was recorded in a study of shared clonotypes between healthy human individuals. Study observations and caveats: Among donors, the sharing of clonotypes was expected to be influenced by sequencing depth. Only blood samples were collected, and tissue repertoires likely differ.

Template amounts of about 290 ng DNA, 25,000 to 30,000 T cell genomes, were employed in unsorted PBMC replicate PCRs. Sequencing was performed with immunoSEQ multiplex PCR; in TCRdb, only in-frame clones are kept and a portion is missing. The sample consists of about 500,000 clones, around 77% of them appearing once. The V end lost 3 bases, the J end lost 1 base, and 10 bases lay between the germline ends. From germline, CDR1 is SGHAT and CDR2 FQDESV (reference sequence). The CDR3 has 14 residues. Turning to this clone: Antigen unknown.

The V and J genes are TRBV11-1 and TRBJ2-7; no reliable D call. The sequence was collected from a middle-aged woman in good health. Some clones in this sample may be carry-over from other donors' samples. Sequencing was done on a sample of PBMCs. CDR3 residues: CASSFMSESYEQYF. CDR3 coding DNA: TGTGCCAGCAGCTTTATGTCAGAATCCTACGAGCAGTACTTC.